A single sample is the source of the 25 T cell receptor beta chains below, sequenced in a study of blood T cells in healthy people across ages. A second PCR of 7 to 11 cycles used a sample-barcoded 5' primer and a J-beta primer mix. MiXCR, run by TCRdb on the 5' RACE reads, gives a single entry per CDR3 protein. Found here are just under 900,000 distinct CDR3 sequences, 25% to 30% of them singletons; the top ten hold around 16%. Material for sequencing was blood. The receptors here all came from a woman at least 80 years old in good health.

This clonotype was counted at least ten times. The V and J genes are TRBV15 and TRBJ1-2, with D tentatively TRBD1 (6 bases). This CDR3 is 13 amino acids long. Germline values: CDR1 LNHNV, CDR2 YYDKDF (reference sequence). Trimming removed 5 bases from V and 12 bases from J, with 19 bases in between. CDR3 bases: TGTGCCACCAGCTCGGACTCCACAGGGTCAGACACCTTC. Protein sequence: CATSSDSTGSDTF.

This clonotype was counted many times. V and J are TRBV6-2 or TRBV6-3 and TRBJ2-5, with D possibly TRBD2 on 5 matching bases. Germline values: CDR1 MNHEY, CDR2 SVGEGT. V was trimmed by 0 bases and J by 5 bases, leaving 10 bases between them. This CDR3 is 14 amino acids long. CDR3 sequence: CASSYSRLAETQYF. The DNA of the CDR3 is TGTGCCAGCAGTTACTCTCGCCTAGCTGAGACCCAGTACTTC.

The sample holds a few counts of this clonotype. V is TRBV9 and J is TRBJ2-3; TRBD1 aligns across 10 bases. V lost 0 bases, J lost 7 bases, and 2 bases stayed unmatched. The CDR3 consists of 14 residues. CDR1 and CDR2 (germline): SGDLS, YYNGEE. CDR3 DNA sequence: TGTGCCAGCAGCGTAGCGGGACAGGGGAATACGCAGTATTTT. The encoded protein is CASSVAGQGNTQYF.

This clonotype was detected many times. This chain joins TRBV6-2 or TRBV6-3 and TRBJ2-7; 11 nucleotides match TRBD2. The V and J ends lost 4 bases and 3 bases, in that order; junction bases with no gene match: 5. The CDR3 sequence is 15 residues long. Germline loops: CDR1 MNHEY, CDR2 SVGEGT. The CDR3 nucleotides read TGTGCCAGCAGTTCCCTAGCGGGGGGCCACTACGAGCAGTACTTC. Its translation: CASSSLAGGHYEQYF.

J is TRBJ2-7 and V is TRBV20-1; no firm D call. The length of the CDR3 is 14 residues. Germline V CDR1 and CDR2: DFQATT, SNEGSKA (reference sequence). V was trimmed by 3 bases and J by 0 bases, leaving 12 bases between them. The CDR3 loop reads CSASRTASSYEQYF. DNA of the CDR3: TGCAGTGCTAGTAGGACCGCTAGCTCCTACGAGCAGTACTTC.

This clonotype was observed many times. The chain links TRBV12-3 or TRBV12-4 to TRBJ2-7; 7 bases match TRBD2. This CDR3 contains 15 residues. V was pared by 3 bases and J by 0 bases, with 5 bases of the junction left unmatched. The CDR3 loop is CASSFGGFSSYEQYF. CDR3 in DNA: TGTGCCAGCAGTTTCGGGGGGTTCAGCTCCTACGAGCAGTACTTC.

In this sample, this clonotype turned up many times. The chain uses TRBV3-1 and TRBJ2-7; possible D gene TRBD1, 5 bases. V lost 0 bases, J lost 1 base, and 7 bases lay in between. The CDR3 extends over 14 amino acids. CDR1 and CDR2 (germline): LGHDT, YNNKEL (reference sequence). The CDR3 sequence: CASSQEGVSYEQYF. The CDR3 coding sequence is TGTGCCAGCAGCCAAGAAGGGGTATCCTACGAGCAGTACTTC.

This clonotype was observed many times. V gene TRBV25-1 combines with J gene TRBJ2-1, with 8 bases that match TRBD1. Germline V gives CDR1 MGHDK, CDR2 SYGVNS. Losses at the gene ends were 2 bases for V and 8 bases for J; bases not matched to a gene: 11. The CDR3 spans 16 residues. DNA for the CDR3: TGTGCCAGCAGTGAAAAAGCAACAGGGGGGATTGATGAGCAGTTCTTC. Its translation is CASSEKATGGIDEQFF.

The chain combines TRBV30 with TRBJ1-1; D not certain. V was clipped by 0 bases and J by 1 base, with 9 bases between them. The CDR3 consists of 14 residues. The germline V gene encodes CDR1 GTSNPN and CDR2 SVGIG (reference sequence). This CDR3 is CAWSVPPSNTEAFF. The CDR3 bases are TGTGCCTGGAGTGTACCGCCATCGAACACTGAAGCTTTCTTT.

V is TRBV7-8 and J is TRBJ1-2; tentative D call: TRBD1 (5 bases). Germline V gene sequence: CDR1 SGHVS, CDR2 FQNEAQ. The CDR3 loop spans 15 amino acids. Trimming took 2 bases from V and 6 from J, leaving 16 bases between them. The CDR3 DNA reads as TGTGCCAGCAGCTTAAGCATGGGGTGGGGGGATGGCTACACCTTC. Protein product: CASSLSMGWGDGYTF.

This clonotype was counted between two and nine times. The chain uses TRBV3-1 and TRBJ1-6; D is possibly TRBD1 (6 bases). V was shortened by 1 base and J by 6 bases, with 10 bases between the two germline ends. Germline V CDR1 and CDR2: LGHDT, YNNKEL (reference sequence). The CDR3 runs to 15 residues. Here the CDR3 reads CASSQVGTTNSPLHF. The CDR3 DNA sequence: TGTGCCAGCAGCCAAGTCGGGACAACTAATTCACCCCTCCACTTT.

This clonotype was seen repeatedly, ten times or more. DNA of the CDR3: TGCGCCAGCAGCCAAGAGGGCAGGGTTGCTCAGCCCCAGCATTTT. Translated, it gives CASSQEGRVAQPQHF. This rearrangement joins TRBV4-3 to TRBJ1-5; D is possibly TRBD1 (5 bases). The length of the CDR3 is 15 residues. Germline CDR1 LGHNA, CDR2 YSLEER. V lost 0 bases and J 6 bases, leaving 12 bases between the germline ends.

This clonotype was counted between two and nine times. This clone may be a read error of a much larger clone one base away. The chain recombines TRBV20-1 with TRBJ2-1, with 13 bases aligning to TRBD2. CDR1 is DFQATT and CDR2 is SNEGSKA in the germline V gene (reference sequence). V trimming: 4 bases; J trimming: 0 bases; junction bases outside the gene matches: 9. CDR3 length equals 18 residues. This CDR3 reads CSAKAPGLAGSSYNEQFF. The CDR3 DNA reads TGCAGTGCTAAAGCTCCGGGACTAGCGGGGAGCTCCTACAATGAGCAGTTCTTC.

This clonotype was seen many times. The gene calls are TRBV7-2 and TRBJ2-7, with 7 bases that match TRBD1. Trimming at V came to 6 bases and at J to 2 bases, leaving 19 bases not matched to a gene. The CDR3 loop spans 18 amino acids. Germline V gives CDR1 SGHTA, CDR2 FQGNSA. CDR3 nucleotides: TGTGCCAGCAGTCGAAGGGGGCGAACAGGGTTGGACACCTACGAGCAGTACTTC. Protein: CASSRRGRTGLDTYEQYF.

The chain recombines TRBV11-2 with TRBJ2-1, with a tentative D call TRBD1 (6 bases). CDR1 and CDR2 from the germline V gene are SGHAT and FQNNGV. Trimming removed 3 bases from V and 2 bases from J, with 11 bases in between. This CDR3 spans 15 amino acids. CDR3 nucleotide sequence: TGTGCCAGCAGCTTGCGGACAGACCCCTACAATGAGCAGTTCTTC. Translated, it gives CASSLRTDPYNEQFF.

For this clonotype: As the CDR3 is not closed by the conserved phenylalanine or tryptophan, this likely results from a read error. V gene TRBV7-9 combines with J gene TRBJ2-3; 12 positions match TRBD2. Unmatched junction bases numbered 0, after V lost 1 base and J lost 4 bases. The germline CDR1 and CDR2 sequences are SEHNR and FQNEAQ (reference sequence). The CDR3 length is 15 residues. The CDR3 here is CASSLGLAGADTQYL. The CDR3 bases are TGTGCCAGCAGCTTAGGACTAGCGGGGGCAGATACGCAGTATTTA.

This clonotype was counted at least ten times. The chain links TRBV7-2 to TRBJ1-2; D not certain. Trimming removed 1 base from V and 8 bases from J, with 8 bases in between. The germline V gene has CDR1 SGHTA and CDR2 FQGNSA. There are 12 residues in the CDR3. In DNA form, the CDR3 reads TGTGCCAGCAGCTTAGGGGCAGGAGGCTACACCTTC. Residues: CASSLGAGGYTF.

The rearrangement links TRBV5-1 to TRBJ1-4; 8 nucleotides match TRBD1. The CDR3 loop spans 14 amino acids. The junction had 6 bases not matched to a gene; V was cut back by 4 bases and J by 7 bases. CDR1 is SGHRS, CDR2 YFSETQ, per germline. This CDR3 reads CASSRTGLGEKLFF. CDR3 sequence (DNA): TGCGCCAGCAGCAGGACAGGGTTGGGTGAAAAACTGTTTTTT.

As for this clonotype: Germline is not matched at one junction end, which may reflect a read error. The rearrangement links TRBV27 to TRBJ1-2; the match to TRBD1 covers 7 bases. The CDR3 loop spans 14 amino acids. Germline assignment: CDR1 MNHEY and CDR2 SMNVEV (reference sequence). The CDR3 nucleotides are TGTGCCAGCAGTCCACGGACAGGAGGCTATGGCCACACCTTC. Translating gives CASSPRTGGYGHTF.

This clonotype was observed at least ten times. The chain carries TRBV5-1 and TRBJ1-5; TRBD1 is a possible D gene (6 bases). V dropped 1 base and J dropped 4 bases, with 12 bases sitting between them. This CDR3 has 15 residues. Germline lookup yields CDR1 SGHRS and CDR2 YFSETQ. The DNA of the CDR3 is TGCGCCAGCAGCTTGATGGGACATGCAAATCAGCCCCAGCATTTT. Translating it yields CASSLMGHANQPQHF.

This clonotype was counted only a few times. The CDR3 reads CASSSSSGAGSTDTQYF. The CDR3 DNA is TGTGCCAGCAGTAGTTCATCGGGGGCAGGTAGCACAGATACGCAGTATTTT. The chain is built from TRBV6-1 and TRBJ2-3; D tentatively reads TRBD1 or TRBD2 (6 bases each). Deletions cut 5 bases from V and 0 bases from J, with 18 bases between. The CDR3 has 17 amino acids. Germline CDR1 is MNHNS and CDR2 is SASEGT.

V gene TRBV10-2 combines with J gene TRBJ1-1; D unclear. CDR3 size: 13 residues. CDR1 is WSHSY, CDR2 SAAADI, per germline. Between the trimmed V and J ends, which lost 7 bases and 0 bases, there was a span of 9 bases. CDR3 sequence reads: CASKSQLNTEAFF. The CDR3 DNA reads TGCGCCAGCAAAAGTCAGTTGAACACTGAAGCTTTCTTT.

This rearrangement joins TRBV7-9 to TRBJ1-4; a possible D gene is TRBD1 (6 bases). Per the germline V gene, CDR1 is SEHNR and CDR2 is FQNEAQ (reference sequence). The CDR3 contains 16 residues. V gave up 5 bases and J gave up 0 bases, with 13 bases separating them. The CDR3 DNA reads TGTGCCAGCAGCCCTAGGGGGGGCACAACTAATGAAAAACTGTTTTTT. Its protein is CASSPRGGTTNEKLFF.

This clonotype was seen more than once but under ten times. V and J are TRBV29-1 and TRBJ2-1; D not resolved. The end of the DNA fits TRBJ2-7 better, so the J call may be wrong. Germline loops: CDR1 SQVTM, CDR2 ANQGSEA. The CDR3 is 12 residues long. The CDR3 DNA reads TGCAGCGTTGATACCTCCTACAATGAGCAGTACTTC. Protein sequence: CSVDTSYNEQYF.

This clonotype was seen ten or more times. CDR3 amino acids: CASSPGGTEETQYF. The CDR3 DNA follows: TGCGCCAGCAGCCCGGGGGGGACGGAAGAGACCCAGTACTTC. The chain couples TRBV5-1 to TRBJ2-5; 8 bases agree with TRBD2. The CDR3 has 14 residues. The J segment lost 3 bases and the V segment lost 4 bases, leaving 5 bases of the junction unmatched. Germline assignment: CDR1 SGHRS and CDR2 YFSETQ.